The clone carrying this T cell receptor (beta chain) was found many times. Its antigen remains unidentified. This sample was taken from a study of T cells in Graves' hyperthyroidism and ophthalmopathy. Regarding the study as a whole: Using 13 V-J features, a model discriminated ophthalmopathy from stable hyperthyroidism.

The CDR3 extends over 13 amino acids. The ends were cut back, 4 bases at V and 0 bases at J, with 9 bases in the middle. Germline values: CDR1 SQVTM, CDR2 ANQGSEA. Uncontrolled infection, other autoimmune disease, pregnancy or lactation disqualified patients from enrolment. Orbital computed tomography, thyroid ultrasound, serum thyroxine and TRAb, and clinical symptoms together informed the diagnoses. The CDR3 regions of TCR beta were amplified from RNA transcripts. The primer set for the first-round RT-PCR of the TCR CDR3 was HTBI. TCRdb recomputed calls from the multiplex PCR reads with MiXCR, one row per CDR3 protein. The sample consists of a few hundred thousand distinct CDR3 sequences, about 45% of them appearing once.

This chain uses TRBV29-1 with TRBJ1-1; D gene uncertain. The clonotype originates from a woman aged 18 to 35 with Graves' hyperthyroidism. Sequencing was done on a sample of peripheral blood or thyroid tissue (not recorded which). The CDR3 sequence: CSVVWALNTEAFF. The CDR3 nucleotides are TGCAGCGTTGTATGGGCCTTGAACACTGAAGCTTTCTTT.